This T cell receptor (beta chain) was found in a study of blood T cell repertoires in COVID-19. Study context: The study drew acute and convalescent COVID-19 samples from the United States, Italy and Spain.

This CDR3 contains 14 residues. V gave up 4 bases and J gave up 2 bases; unmatched junction bases: 8. Germline-derived CDR1 and CDR2 are SQVTM and ANQGSEA. TCRdb's table, derived via immunoSEQ multiplex PCR, lists solely in-frame clones and lacks some. In the table there are over 120,000 clones, 81% of which are singletons. Sequenced input: peripheral blood. The origin of this receptor is a human donor in a cohort sampled during active COVID-19. The V call is TRBV29-1, the J call TRBJ2-7; 7 bases match TRBD1. CDR3 bases: TGCAGCGTTGTTTTAACCGGGACAGCCTACGAGCAGTACTTC. Translating it yields CSVVLTGTAYEQYF.